The source of this T cell receptor (beta chain) is a study of T cells in women clearing cervical HPV infection (dated by TCRdb to 2016 to 2019). Concerning the study at large: Cases were about 25 women with histologically confirmed HPV16-related CIN3 or worse, including a couple of invasive cancers. Controls were around 25 women whose single incident HPV16 infection cleared within 12 months without precancer or cancer developing. Blood from cases was collected at the visit where the lesion was first found, while blood from controls was collected once the infection could no longer be detected. For cases, a median interval of 149 days, with an interquartile range of roughly 80 to 200 days, was observed between lesion detection and blood sampling. Since HLA typing was available for only a few women, HLA type could not be ruled out as a confounder. Nested within Costa Rica's Guanacaste HPV Natural History Study, an exploratory proof-of-principle case-control study compared TCR repertoires across cervical HPV16 outcomes. Cases were matched to controls by age within five years and by the year the sample was collected. A median age of around 30 years was observed in cases versus 38 to 40 in controls, and no significant differences in baseline characteristics were found. The parent cohort enrolled about 10,000 women aged 18 or older in Guanacaste, Costa Rica, during about 1993 to 1995 and followed them for around 7 years. Five blinded duplicates per group were added as quality controls, so that 60 or so samples were obtained: 50 or so participants and 10 replicates.

In the case of this clone: Its antigen is currently not known. The read terminates 3 residues ahead of where the CDR3 ends, so the germline J gene completes it.

Every participant had a single incident cervical HPV16 infection, and women with prevalent HPV16 infections were excluded. Cervical HPV DNA was detected with MY09/MY11 PCR, and genotyping was done by dot-blot hybridization. Roughly 14 mL of heparinized blood was centrifuged, after which the buffy coat was aliquoted, frozen at -30 degrees C, and then stored at -80 degrees C. QIAGEN kits were used to extract genomic DNA from buffy coat specimens. CDR1 and CDR2, per the germline V gene, are MNHNS and SASEGT. Trimming at the junction amounts to 4 bases on V and 1 base on J, and the germline ends lie 5 bases apart. The CDR3 contains 14 residues, cysteine and phenylalanine counted. Of the CDR3's DNA, 33 bases were read; they are in frame from base 1. Study-level results and caveats: T-cell numbers per sample were unknown, so richness differences could reflect varying T-cell content rather than repertoire biology. Whether associations preceded infection or resulted from infection could not be shown with the cross-sectional design, and effector/memory subsets and HPV-specific T cells were not isolated. Cases had lower TRBV6-7 relative abundance than controls (approximately 0.11% versus 0.16%; Bonferroni P = 0.0008). Across sequencing depths, CIN3+ cases showed significantly higher TCR repertoire richness than controls, but evenness did not differ between the groups. Random forest classifiers that combined richness and V gene abundances separated cases from controls with an estimated AUC of 0.83.

The immunoSEQ assay used multiplex PCR to amplify TCR beta CDR3 regions from an average of approximately 1,100 ng of genomic DNA per sample. To correct primer bias, the assay used a complete synthetic TCR repertoire to set an amplification baseline. The amplicons were sequenced on the Illumina platform. The original methods were these. Sequences were error-corrected by clustering with frequency ratios and a modified nearest-neighbor algorithm, then analyzed in the immunoSEQ Analyzer with IMGT gene definitions. At each rarefaction depth, TCR richness and evenness were averaged across 20 rarefaction repeats, and any sample with fewer sequences than the depth was left out. Wilcoxon rank sum tests with FDR correction were used to compare V, D and J gene relative abundances between the groups. In the blinded duplicates, the intraclass correlation was approximately 95% for TCR richness and averaged about 80% across 66 gene segments. TCRdb took over this immuneACCESS table, retaining in-frame rearrangements with V and J assigned. Such tables are incomplete; in checked studies, under half of the missing clones stem from an unresolved V gene, and the remainder is unexplained. That table supplies the V and J calls and clone size; D and trimming were determined from the DNA. Per the sample table, the count is under 35,000 clones. About 16% of the sample is taken by the ten largest.

The rearranged chain carries TRBV6-1 and TRBJ2-6; no D gene can be assigned with confidence. This sequence was found in a woman aged 18-69 years with a cervical HPV16 infection that either progressed to CIN3+ or cleared (not recorded which). Sequenced input: blood buffy coat. CDR3 loop: CASSARSGANVLTF. Incomplete CDR3 DNA: TGTGCCAGCAGTGCCCGGTCTGGGGCCAACGTC.